The 15 T cell receptor beta chains given below trace back to one sample, sequenced in a study of cytomegalovirus exposure and HLA in healthy donors. The PCR contained 60 Vbeta and 13 Jbeta primers. Measured with immunoSEQ multiplex PCR; TCRdb has only the in-frame clones, and not every one. The sample yields over 85,000 clones, approximately 86% seen once. Sequences were obtained from PBMCs. All receptors derive from a man between 35 and 55 years old in good health and CMV-seronegative.

The V gene is TRBV23-1, the J gene TRBJ2-7; D is unclear. TRBV23-1 is noted as an ORF with a role that remains uncertain. CDR3 size: 9 residues. With 11 bases removed from V and 7 bases from J, the gap between germline ends came to 9 bases. CDR3 bases: TGCGCCGCCGTAGTGGAGCAGTACTTC. This translates into CAAVVEQYF.

The V and J genes are TRBV4-3 and TRBJ1-2, with a weak D call TRBD1 (6 bases). Germline CDR1 LGHNA, CDR2 YSLEER. The CDR3 runs to 16 residues. Deletions cut 0 bases from V and 4 bases from J, with 15 bases between. CDR3 nucleotide sequence: TGCGCCAGCAGCCAAGATTGGACAGTTCCGATCTATGGCTACACCTTC. Protein sequence: CASSQDWTVPIYGYTF.

This chain's CDR3 is CASEKTGLETGELFF. CDR3 sequence (DNA): TGCGCCAGCGAGAAGACAGGGTTGGAAACCGGGGAGCTGTTTTTT. The rearrangement uses TRBV5-1 and TRBJ2-2; 7 bases line up with TRBD1. There are 15 residues in the CDR3. Germline CDR1 and CDR2: SGHRS and YFSETQ. V gave up 7 bases and J gave up 5 bases; unmatched junction bases: 11.

The V gene is TRBV5-1, the J gene TRBJ2-3; 11 bases are shared with TRBD2. This CDR3 spans 17 amino acids. The V segment lost 0 bases and the J segment 0 bases; nucleotides outside the gene matches: 3. Germline CDR1 and CDR2: SGHRS and YFSETQ. The CDR3 loop reads CASSLASSGGSTDTQYF. Here the CDR3 DNA reads TGCGCCAGCAGCTTGGCGTCTAGCGGGGGGAGCACAGATACGCAGTATTTT.

In its sample, this clone was seen a few times. This sequence joins TRBV6-5 and TRBJ1-5; D is unresolved. The CDR3 contains 15 residues. The germline CDR1 and CDR2 sequences are MNHEY and SVGAGI. V was pared by 6 bases and J by 2 bases, with 14 bases between. DNA for the CDR3: TGTGCCAGCAGGCGCGAGTTCCTGGGCAATCAGCCCCAGCATTTT. Amino acid sequence: CASRREFLGNQPQHF.

J is TRBJ2-1 and V is TRBV27; TRBD2 aligns across 13 bases. CDR3 length: 16 residues. Trimming removed 6 bases from V and 3 bases from J; junction bases left unmatched: 5. Germline CDR1 is MNHEY and CDR2 is SMNVEV (reference sequence). CDR3 sequence: CASRGLAGAHYNEQFF. The CDR3, as DNA: TGTGCCAGCAGAGGACTAGCGGGAGCTCACTACAATGAGCAGTTCTTC.

The chain is built from TRBV6-5 and TRBJ1-5, with D possibly TRBD1 on 5 matching bases. The CDR3 length is 14 residues. V lost 8 bases and J 5 bases, leaving 16 bases between the germline ends. CDR1 MNHEY and CDR2 SVGAGI come from the germline V gene. The chain's CDR3 is CASSEAGPYQPQHF. The DNA for the CDR3 is TGTGCCAGCTCCGAGGCAGGGCCTTATCAGCCCCAGCATTTT.

The V call is TRBV6-5, the J call TRBJ1-2; D perhaps matches TRBD1 (6 bases). CDR1 is MNHEY and CDR2 is SVGAGI in the germline V gene. The V gene lost 0 bases and the J gene lost 6 bases, with 14 bases spanning the gap. The CDR3 sequence is 15 residues long. The CDR3 DNA sequence: TGTGCCAGCAGTTACTCGGGGACACCTATTAATGGCTACACCTTC. It is translated as CASSYSGTPINGYTF.

The chain couples TRBV5-6 to TRBJ2-3; no clear D. The CDR3 runs 15 residues. V was pared by 0 bases and J by 1 base, with 9 bases between. The germline CDR1 and CDR2 sequences are SGHDT and YYEEEE. The CDR3 here is CASSLVQVGTDTQYF. The DNA for the CDR3 is TGTGCCAGCAGCTTGGTGCAGGTCGGCACAGATACGCAGTATTTT.

V usage is TRBV29-1 and J usage is TRBJ2-1; TRBD2 is a possible D gene (5 bases). There are 10 residues in the CDR3. Germline V gene lookup returns CDR1 SQVTM and CDR2 ANQGSEA. The V end lost 7 bases, the J end lost 8 bases, and 9 bases lay between the germline ends. CDR3 nucleotides: TGCAGCGCCGGGAACGATGAGCAGTTCTTC. This gives the protein CSAGNDEQFF.

The CDR3 loop reads CASTQQNSPLHF. CDR3 in DNA: TGTGCCAGCACCCAACAGAATTCACCCCTCCACTTT. The V and J genes are TRBV7-2 and TRBJ1-6; no clear D. V lost 7 bases and J lost 7, with 8 bases in between. Germline V gene data show CDR1 as SGHTA and CDR2 as FQGNSA. This CDR3 has 12 amino acids.

This sequence joins TRBV13 and TRBJ1-1; D call uncertain. Looked up from germline, CDR1 is PRHDT and CDR2 is FYEKMQ (reference sequence). The CDR3 has 14 amino acids. V lost 1 base, J lost 2 bases, and 8 bases lay in between. As DNA, the CDR3 is TGTGCCAGCAGCTTAGTGAGCCGAAACACTGAAGCTTTCTTT. This sequence encodes CASSLVSRNTEAFF.

The CDR3 sequence is CASSLKVSGGAGYEQYF. CDR3 bases: TGCGCCAGCAGCTTAAAAGTTAGCGGGGGGGCTGGGTACGAGCAGTACTTC. V gene TRBV5-1 combines with J gene TRBJ2-7, with 11 positions matching TRBD2. The junction had 11 bases not matched to a gene; V was cut back by 2 bases and J by 4 bases. The germline V gene encodes CDR1 SGHRS and CDR2 YFSETQ. This CDR3 is 17 amino acids long.

This chain connects TRBV4-3 to TRBJ1-1, with 12 bases aligning to TRBD1. Unmatched junction bases numbered 3, after V lost 0 bases and J lost 4 bases. CDR1 and CDR2 (germline): LGHNA, YSLEER. The CDR3 covers 16 residues. The CDR3 coding sequence is TGCGCCAGCAGCCAAGATGTGGGACAGGGGGCCACTGAAGCTTTCTTT. Translated, it gives CASSQDVGQGATEAFF.

The rearrangement links TRBV27 to TRBJ2-7; TRBD1 matches at 8 bases. The germline CDR1 and CDR2 sequences are MNHEY and SMNVEV (reference sequence). V shed 6 bases, J shed 2 bases, and the junction held 3 bases outside the gene matches. The CDR3 totals 13 residues. The CDR3 here is CASRRGQAYEQYF. The CDR3 nucleotides read TGTGCCAGCAGGAGGGGACAGGCCTACGAGCAGTACTTC.